What follows is one T cell receptor (beta chain) and its context. CDR1 is LNHNV, CDR2 YYDKDF, per germline (reference sequence). The J segment lost 3 bases and the V segment lost 5 bases, leaving 7 bases of the junction unmatched. CDR3 length equals 16 residues. RNA in amounts of roughly 0.5 to 1 ug was reverse transcribed with random hexamers. Amplification of TCR beta CDR3 spanned 54 Vbeta and 13 Jbeta via immunoSEQ multiplex PCR. From the immunoSEQ multiplex PCR reads, TCRdb called clonotypes with MiXCR, one entry per CDR3 protein. The sample lists 230,000 or so distinct CDR3 sequences; 95% were seen once. The source of the sample is a study of CD8 T cells in Susac syndrome. Blood CD8+ and CD4+ T cells underwent high-throughput TCR beta sequencing.

Sequencing input: CD4+ T cells from PBMCs. The origin of this receptor is a human donor with multiple sclerosis. The chain is built from TRBV15 and TRBJ2-2; 9 bases map to TRBD1. CDR3 sequence: CATSGRQGVHTGELFF. The CDR3, as DNA: TGTGCCACCAGCGGTAGACAGGGGGTTCACACCGGGGAGCTGTTTTTT.